This entry describes one T cell receptor (beta chain). The sample comes from a study of blood T cell repertoires in COVID-19. As for the study in general: Whether acute or convalescent, the COVID-19 samples came from the United States, Italy and Spain.

Libraries were prepared by immunoSEQ multiplex PCR; TCRdb keeps only in-frame clonotypes and omits some of them. Counted here are about 62,000 clones, around 86% occurring once; the ten biggest clones make up roughly 0.94%. V was clipped by 5 bases and J by 0 bases; unmatched bases: 3. From germline, CDR1 is SGHTA and CDR2 FQGTGA. The CDR3 totals 15 residues. The TCR sequence derives from a man aged 70-80 years with acute or convalescent COVID-19. The specimen was peripheral blood. This sequence joins TRBV7-3 and TRBJ2-1; 8 bases fit TRBD2. The CDR3 DNA reads as TGTGCCAGCAGCGTAAGCGGGGGCTCCTACAATGAGCAGTTCTTC. This encodes CASSVSGGSYNEQFF.